This T cell receptor (beta chain) stems from a study of cytomegalovirus exposure and HLA in healthy donors (dated by TCRdb to 2017 to 2019). With regard to the full study: The 500 to 800 repertoires of the first cohort and the approximately 110 validation repertoires were produced on the same platform, according to a later analysis. The study aimed to test whether signatures of past pathogen exposure could be identified by cataloging public T cell receptors. To predict cytomegalovirus infection status, the study brought together high-throughput TCR immunosequencing, statistical association of individual TCRs with disease status, and machine learning. Besides the first cohort of 666 subjects, a separate validation cohort made up of roughly 120 different subjects was used.

Taken from the germline V gene (reference sequence), the CDR1 and CDR2 loops are LNHDA and SQIVND. V is shortened by 3 bases, J by 4 bases, and the region joining them spans 16 bases. The CDR3 runs 16 amino acids, cysteine and phenylalanine included. The entry retains the CDR3 DNA only, 48 bases that are in frame from base 1. Separate from the approximately 700-subject first cohort, the validation cohort of 90 to 150 subjects was the group to which the donors belonged. Beyond this particular receptor, the publication reports: The study listed 170 or so TCR beta chains as associated with cytomegalovirus. While some public TCRs were present in many individuals, most TCR sequences turned up only very rarely across donors. The classifier was reported to diagnose cytomegalovirus status with high specificity and sensitivity in both the original and validation cohorts. All 130 or so repertoires were used to score co-occurrence in the validation cohort in a later analysis, because that analysis had no HLA typing for the cohort. The authors suggested that the approach could potentially be extended to other disease states and immunological phenotypes. Of the cluster scores, around 95% were above 0 in a later analysis, which found that TCRs clustered in the first cohort also tended to co-occur in the approximately 110 validation repertoires. A few of the identified cytomegalovirus-associated TCR beta chains were confirmed in vitro to be specific for cytomegalovirus antigens.

To prepare the library, the immunoSEQ multiplex PCR assay was applied. Per the source publication's procedure: A statistical classification framework was built for diagnosing cytomegalovirus status from the catalog of TCR beta chain sequences. TCRdb mirrors the immuneACCESS table, restricted to in-frame sequences. Some clones are absent from its copies; in checked studies, under half trace to an unresolved V gene, and the reason for the others is unknown. V and J calls and clone size are copied from that table; D and trimming were computed from the DNA. The sample has about 160,000 clones on record, roughly nine tenths of them singletons. The ten most abundant clones make up 4% to 5% of the sample. This clone was seen more than once but under ten times. Its antigen is unknown. No much larger clonotype is one base removed from it; base qualities were not supplied.

The chain uses TRBV19 and TRBJ1-3; TRBD1 might be the D gene, on 6 matching bases. The TCR sequence derives from a man younger than 35 in good health and CMV-seropositive. The specimen was PBMCs. The CDR3 is CASSMSSRQAGNTIYF. The DNA reads TGTGCCAGTAGTATGAGCTCTCGACAGGCCGGAAACACCATATATTTT.